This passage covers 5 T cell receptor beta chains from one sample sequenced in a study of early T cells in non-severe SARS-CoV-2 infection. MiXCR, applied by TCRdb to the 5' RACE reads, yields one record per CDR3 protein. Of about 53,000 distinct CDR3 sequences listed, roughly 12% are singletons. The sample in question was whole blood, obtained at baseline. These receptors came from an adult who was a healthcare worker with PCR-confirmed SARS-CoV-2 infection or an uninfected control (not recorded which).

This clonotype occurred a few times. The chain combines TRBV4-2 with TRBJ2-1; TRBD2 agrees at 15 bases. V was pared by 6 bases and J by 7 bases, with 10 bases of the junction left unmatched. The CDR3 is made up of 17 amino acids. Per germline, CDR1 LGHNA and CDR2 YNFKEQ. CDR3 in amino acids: CASSSGSGLAGGNEQFF. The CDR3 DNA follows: TGTGCCAGCAGTTCCGGATCGGGACTAGCGGGAGGTAATGAGCAGTTCTTC.

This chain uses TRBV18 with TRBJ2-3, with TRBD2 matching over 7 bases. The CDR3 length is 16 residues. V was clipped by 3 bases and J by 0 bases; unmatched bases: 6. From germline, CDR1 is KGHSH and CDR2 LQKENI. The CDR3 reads CASSPASGLSTDTQYF. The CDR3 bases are TGTGCCAGCTCACCCGCTAGCGGCCTTAGCACAGATACGCAGTATTTT. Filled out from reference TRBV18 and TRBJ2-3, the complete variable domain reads NAGVMQNPRHLVRRRGQEARLRCSPMKGHSHVYWYRQLPEEGLKFMVYLQKENIIDESGMPKERFSAEFPKEGPSILRIQQVVRGDSAAYFCASSPASGLSTDTQYFGPGTRLTVL.

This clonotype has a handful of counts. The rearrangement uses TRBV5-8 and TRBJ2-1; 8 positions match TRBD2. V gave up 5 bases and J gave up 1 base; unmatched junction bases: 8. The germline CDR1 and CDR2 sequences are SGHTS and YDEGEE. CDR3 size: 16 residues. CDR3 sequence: CASRPGLAGSYNEQFF. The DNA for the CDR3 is TGTGCCAGCAGACCCGGACTAGCCGGTTCCTACAATGAGCAGTTCTTC.

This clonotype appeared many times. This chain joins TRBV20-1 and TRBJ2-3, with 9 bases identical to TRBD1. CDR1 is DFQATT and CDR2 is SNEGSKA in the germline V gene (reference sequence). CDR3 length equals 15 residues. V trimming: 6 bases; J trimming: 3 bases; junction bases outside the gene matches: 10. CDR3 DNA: TGCAGTGCGCCAGGACAGGGGATAGGAACAGATACGCAGTATTTT. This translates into CSAPGQGIGTDTQYF.

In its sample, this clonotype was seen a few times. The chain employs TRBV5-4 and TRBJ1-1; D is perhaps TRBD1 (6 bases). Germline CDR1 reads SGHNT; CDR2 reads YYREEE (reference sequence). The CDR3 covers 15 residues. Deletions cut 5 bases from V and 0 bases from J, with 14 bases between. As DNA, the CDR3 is TGTGCCAGCAGTAGGGGAAGGGGGGTGAACACTGAAGCTTTCTTT. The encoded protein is CASSRGRGVNTEAFF.